This T cell receptor (beta chain) was sequenced during a study of tumor and adjacent non-tumor tissue in lung cancer. Study-wide background: There were about twelve adenocarcinoma, a couple of squamous cell carcinoma and 1 small cell lung cancer cases. Each sample yielded a few million productive TCRbeta reads on average. Patients were aged roughly 30 to 76, around ten men and a handful of women, stage I to III.

No cell sorting was done before RNA was extracted from the tissue. The normal lung tissue was taken more than 3 cm from the tumor edge. Broader study findings: Normal lung showed higher cumulative top 100 clone frequency than tumor.

In its sample, this clonotype was seen many times. The antigen is undetermined. V lost 5 bases, J lost 1 base, and 4 bases stayed unmatched. This CDR3 has 15 residues. CDR1 PRHDT and CDR2 FYEKMQ come from the germline V gene (reference sequence). Three rounds of nested PCR, following a modified ARM-PCR protocol, produced the TCRbeta library. TCRdb re-called the multiplex PCR reads with MiXCR, one entry per CDR3 protein. Here the sample spans 60,000 to 85,000 distinct CDR3 sequences, around 82% being singletons. J is TRBJ2-3 and V is TRBV13; TRBD2 agrees at 9 bases. Sequences were obtained from distant non-tumor lung tissue. This TCR was sampled from a man in his sixties with non-small cell lung cancer. This chain's CDR3 is CASSLRTSGTDTQYF. In DNA, the CDR3 is TGTGCCAGCAGCCTCCGGACTAGCGGCACAGATACGCAGTATTTT.